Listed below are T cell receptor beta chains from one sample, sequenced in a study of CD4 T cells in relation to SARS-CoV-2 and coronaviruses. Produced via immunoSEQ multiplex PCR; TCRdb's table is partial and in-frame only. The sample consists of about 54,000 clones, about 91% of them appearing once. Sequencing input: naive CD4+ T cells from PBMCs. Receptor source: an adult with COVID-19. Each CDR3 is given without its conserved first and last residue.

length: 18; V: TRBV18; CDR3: ASSPFSLAGAPDLLNEQF
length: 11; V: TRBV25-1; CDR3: ASSRYGANVLT
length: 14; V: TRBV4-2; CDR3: ASSQGAGGGYNEQF
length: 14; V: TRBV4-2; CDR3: ASSQSGTGAEETQY
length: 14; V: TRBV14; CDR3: ASSQFRASRAETQY
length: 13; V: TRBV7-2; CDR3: ASSSWGTFGDTQY
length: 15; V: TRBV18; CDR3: ASSPSTGLAGTGELF
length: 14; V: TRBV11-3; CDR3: ASSLGTGEHQETQY
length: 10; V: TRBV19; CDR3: ATTGVTGELF
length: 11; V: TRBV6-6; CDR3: ASSFSTNEKLF
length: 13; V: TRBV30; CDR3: AWTGLAARTDTQY